The clone carrying this T cell receptor (beta chain) was counted at least ten times. Its antigen is unidentified. Cyclophosphamide on days +3 and +4 followed busulfan-fludarabine conditioning and a marrow graft. This sample is part of a study of T cells after posttransplantation cyclophosphamide. Study-wide results and caveats: Recipient CMV seropositivity and CMV reactivation strongly tracked TRB clonality. Later post-transplant blood repertoires were often dominated by donor CD8+ memory clones.

Method: immunoSEQ multiplex PCR; TCRdb's copy keeps in-frame clones and lacks some. The sample yields 2,000 to 3,000 clones, without any singletons. There are 15 residues in the CDR3. With 0 bases clipped from V and 3 bases from J, the junction kept 7 bases outside the gene matches. The germline gives CDR1 GTSNPN, CDR2 SVGIG (reference sequence). The chain is built from TRBV30 and TRBJ1-2; 7 bases map to TRBD1. The TCR comes from a female patient between 50 and 59 years old who received an allogeneic stem cell transplant from a related donor, was CMV-positive, and had no GVHD. Some T cells may be graft donor cells. Sequenced here: PBMCs, sampled 32 days after allogeneic stem cell transplant with posttransplant cyclophosphamide. CDR3 in amino acids: CAWSVPGQPYYGYTF. The CDR3 nucleotides read TGTGCCTGGAGTGTGCCGGGACAGCCTTACTATGGCTACACCTTC.